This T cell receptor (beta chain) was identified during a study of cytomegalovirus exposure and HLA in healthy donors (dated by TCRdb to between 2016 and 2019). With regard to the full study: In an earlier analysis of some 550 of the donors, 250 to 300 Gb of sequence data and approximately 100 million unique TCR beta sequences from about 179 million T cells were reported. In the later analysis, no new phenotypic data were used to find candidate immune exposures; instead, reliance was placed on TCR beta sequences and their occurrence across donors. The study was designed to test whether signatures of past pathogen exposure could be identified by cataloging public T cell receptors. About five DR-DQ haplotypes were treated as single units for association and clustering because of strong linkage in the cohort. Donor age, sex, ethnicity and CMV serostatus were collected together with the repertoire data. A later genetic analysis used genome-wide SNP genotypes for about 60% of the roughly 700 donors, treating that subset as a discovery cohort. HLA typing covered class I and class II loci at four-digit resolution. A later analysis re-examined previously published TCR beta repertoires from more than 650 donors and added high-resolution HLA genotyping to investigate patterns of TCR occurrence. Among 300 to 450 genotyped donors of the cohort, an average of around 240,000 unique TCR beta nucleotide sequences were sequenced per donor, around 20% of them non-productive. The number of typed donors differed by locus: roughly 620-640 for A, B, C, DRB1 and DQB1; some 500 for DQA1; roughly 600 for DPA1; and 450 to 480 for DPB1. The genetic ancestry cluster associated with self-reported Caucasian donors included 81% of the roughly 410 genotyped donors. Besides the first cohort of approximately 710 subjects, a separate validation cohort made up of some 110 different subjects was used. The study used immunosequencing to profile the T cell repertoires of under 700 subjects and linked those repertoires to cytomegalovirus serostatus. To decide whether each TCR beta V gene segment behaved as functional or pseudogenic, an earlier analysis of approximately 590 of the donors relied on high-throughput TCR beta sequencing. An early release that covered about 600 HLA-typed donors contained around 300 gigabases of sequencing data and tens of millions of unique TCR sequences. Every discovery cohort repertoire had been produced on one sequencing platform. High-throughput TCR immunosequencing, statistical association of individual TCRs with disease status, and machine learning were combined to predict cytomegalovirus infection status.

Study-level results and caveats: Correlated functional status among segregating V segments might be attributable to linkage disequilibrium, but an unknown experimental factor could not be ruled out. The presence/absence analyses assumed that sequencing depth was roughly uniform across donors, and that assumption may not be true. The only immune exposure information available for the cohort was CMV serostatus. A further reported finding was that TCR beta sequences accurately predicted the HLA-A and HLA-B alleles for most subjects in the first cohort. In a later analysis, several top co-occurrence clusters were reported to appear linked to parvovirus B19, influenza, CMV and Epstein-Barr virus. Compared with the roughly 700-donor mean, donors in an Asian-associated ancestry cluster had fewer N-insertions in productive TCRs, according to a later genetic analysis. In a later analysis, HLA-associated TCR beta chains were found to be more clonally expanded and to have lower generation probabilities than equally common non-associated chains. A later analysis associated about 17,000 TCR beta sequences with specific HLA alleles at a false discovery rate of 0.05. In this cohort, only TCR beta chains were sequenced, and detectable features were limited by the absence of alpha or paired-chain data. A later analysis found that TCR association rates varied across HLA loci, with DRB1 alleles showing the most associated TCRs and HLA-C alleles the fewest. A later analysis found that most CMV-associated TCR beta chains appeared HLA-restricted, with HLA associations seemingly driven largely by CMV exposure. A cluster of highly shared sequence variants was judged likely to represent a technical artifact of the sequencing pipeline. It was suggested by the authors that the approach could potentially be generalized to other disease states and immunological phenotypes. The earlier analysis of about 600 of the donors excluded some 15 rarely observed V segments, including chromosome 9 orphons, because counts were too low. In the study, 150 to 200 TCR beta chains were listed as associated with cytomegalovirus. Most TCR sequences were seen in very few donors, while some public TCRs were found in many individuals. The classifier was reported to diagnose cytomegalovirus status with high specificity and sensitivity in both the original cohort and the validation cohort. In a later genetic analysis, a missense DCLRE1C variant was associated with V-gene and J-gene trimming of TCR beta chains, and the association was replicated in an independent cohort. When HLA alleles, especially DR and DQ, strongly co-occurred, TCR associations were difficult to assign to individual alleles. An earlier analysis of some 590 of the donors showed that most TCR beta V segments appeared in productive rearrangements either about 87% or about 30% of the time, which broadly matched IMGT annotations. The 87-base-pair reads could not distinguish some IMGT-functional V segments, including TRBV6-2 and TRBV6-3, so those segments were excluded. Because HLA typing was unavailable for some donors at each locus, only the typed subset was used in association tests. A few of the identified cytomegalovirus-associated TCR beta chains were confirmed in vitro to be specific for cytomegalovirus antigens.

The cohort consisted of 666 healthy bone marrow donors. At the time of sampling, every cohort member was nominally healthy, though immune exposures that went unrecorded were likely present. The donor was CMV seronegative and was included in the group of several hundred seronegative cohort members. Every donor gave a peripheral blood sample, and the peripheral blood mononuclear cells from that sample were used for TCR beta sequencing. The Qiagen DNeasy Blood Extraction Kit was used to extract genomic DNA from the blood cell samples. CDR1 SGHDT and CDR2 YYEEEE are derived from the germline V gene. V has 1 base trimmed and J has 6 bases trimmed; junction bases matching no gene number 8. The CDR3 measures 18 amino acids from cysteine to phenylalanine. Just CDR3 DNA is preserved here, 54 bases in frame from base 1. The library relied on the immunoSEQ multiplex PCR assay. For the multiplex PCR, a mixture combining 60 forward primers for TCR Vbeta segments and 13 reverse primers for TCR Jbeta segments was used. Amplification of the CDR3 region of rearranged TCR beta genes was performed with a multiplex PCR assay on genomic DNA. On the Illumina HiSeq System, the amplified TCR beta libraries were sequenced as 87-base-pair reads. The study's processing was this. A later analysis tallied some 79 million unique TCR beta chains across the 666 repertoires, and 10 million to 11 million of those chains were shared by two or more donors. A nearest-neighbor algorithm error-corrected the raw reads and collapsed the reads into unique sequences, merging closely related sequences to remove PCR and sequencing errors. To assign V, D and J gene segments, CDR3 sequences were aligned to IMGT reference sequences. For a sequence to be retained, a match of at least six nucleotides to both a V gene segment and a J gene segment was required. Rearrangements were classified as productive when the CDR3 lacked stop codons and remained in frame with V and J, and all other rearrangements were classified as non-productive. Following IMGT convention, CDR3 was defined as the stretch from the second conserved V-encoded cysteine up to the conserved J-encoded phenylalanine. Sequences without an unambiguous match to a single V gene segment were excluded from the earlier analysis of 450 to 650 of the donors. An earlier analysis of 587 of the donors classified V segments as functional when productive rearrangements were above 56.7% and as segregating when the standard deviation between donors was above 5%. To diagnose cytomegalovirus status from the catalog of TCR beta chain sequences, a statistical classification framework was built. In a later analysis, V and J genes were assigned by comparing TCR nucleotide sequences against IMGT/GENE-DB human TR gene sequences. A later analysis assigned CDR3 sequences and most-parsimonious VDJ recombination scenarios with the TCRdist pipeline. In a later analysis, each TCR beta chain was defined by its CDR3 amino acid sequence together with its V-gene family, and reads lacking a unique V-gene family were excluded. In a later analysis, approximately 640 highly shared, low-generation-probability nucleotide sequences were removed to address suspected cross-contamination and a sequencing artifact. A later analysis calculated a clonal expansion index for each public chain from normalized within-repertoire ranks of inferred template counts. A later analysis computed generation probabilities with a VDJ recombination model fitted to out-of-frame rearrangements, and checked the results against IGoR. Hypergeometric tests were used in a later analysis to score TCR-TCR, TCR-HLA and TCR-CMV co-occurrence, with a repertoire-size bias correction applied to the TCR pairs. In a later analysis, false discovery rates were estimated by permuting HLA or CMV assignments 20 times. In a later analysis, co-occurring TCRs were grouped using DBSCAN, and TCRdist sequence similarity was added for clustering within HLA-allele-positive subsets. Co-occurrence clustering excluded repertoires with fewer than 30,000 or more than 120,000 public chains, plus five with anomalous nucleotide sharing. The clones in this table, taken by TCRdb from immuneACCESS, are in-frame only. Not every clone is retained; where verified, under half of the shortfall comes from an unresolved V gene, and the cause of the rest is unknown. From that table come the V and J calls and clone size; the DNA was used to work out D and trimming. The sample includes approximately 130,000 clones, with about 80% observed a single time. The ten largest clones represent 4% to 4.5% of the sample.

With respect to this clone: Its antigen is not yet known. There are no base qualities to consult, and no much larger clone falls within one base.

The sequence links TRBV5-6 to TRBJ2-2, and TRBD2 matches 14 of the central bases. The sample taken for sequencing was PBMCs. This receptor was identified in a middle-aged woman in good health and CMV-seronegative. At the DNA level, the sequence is TGTGCCAGCAGCTTGCAGACTAGCGGGAGGGCCGGGTCCGGGGAGCTGTTTTTT. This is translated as CASSLQTSGRAGSGELFF. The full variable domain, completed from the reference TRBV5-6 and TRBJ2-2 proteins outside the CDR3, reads DAGVTQSPTHLIKTRGQQVTLRCSPKSGHDTVSWYQQALGQGPQFIFQYYEEEERQRGNFPDRFSGHQFPNYSSELNVNALLLGDSALYLCASSLQTSGRAGSGELFFGEGSRLTVL.